This T cell receptor beta chain was sequenced in a study of T cell responses to AZD1222 COVID-19 vaccine. Sequencing was performed with immunoSEQ multiplex PCR; in TCRdb, only in-frame clones are kept and a portion is missing. The table has 130,000 or so clones, approximately 95% seen once. This receptor was obtained from an adult in good health. The sequencing used peripheral blood, collected on day 0 of MenACWY control vaccination.

The CDR3 nucleotides are TGTGCCAGCAGCCCAGCACGCGTTCTAGCGGGCGGGGGCCCAGATACGCAGTATTTT. Translation gives CASSPARVLAGGGPDTQYF. The chain carries TRBV3-1 (or the pseudogene TRBV3-2) and TRBJ2-3; 8 nucleotides line up with TRBD2. Trimming took 4 bases from V and 4 from J; bases not matched to a gene: 19. This CDR3 contains 19 residues. CDR1 is LGHDT and CDR2 is YNNKEL in the germline V gene (reference sequence).